Presented here are 30 T cell receptor beta chains from one specimen sequenced in a study of cytomegalovirus exposure and HLA in healthy donors. In the PCR, 60 Vbeta and 13 Jbeta primers were used. Measured with immunoSEQ multiplex PCR; TCRdb has only the in-frame clones, and not every one. This sample's table reports approximately 93,000 clones. The sequencing input was PBMCs. The source is a woman aged 25 to 39 in good health and CMV-seronegative.

The rearrangement joins TRBV28 to TRBJ2-1; D is perhaps TRBD1 (5 bases). This CDR3 is 16 amino acids long. Trimming cost V 5 bases and J 0 bases, with 14 bases left between them. Germline lookup yields CDR1 MDHEN and CDR2 SYDVKM. CDR3 bases: TGTGCCAGCAGTGAGACCACAGGTCGCTCCTACAATGAGCAGTTCTTC. Amino acids: CASSETTGRSYNEQFF.

CDR3 residues: CASRTGGASGKLFF. In DNA, the CDR3 is TGTGCCAGTAGAACAGGGGGCGCGTCTGGAAAACTGTTTTTT. The genes are TRBV19 and TRBJ1-4; 9 bases fit TRBD1. The CDR3 is 14 amino acids. The junction had 9 bases not matched to a gene; V was cut back by 6 bases and J by 10 bases. Germline V gene lookup returns CDR1 LNHDA and CDR2 SQIVND (reference sequence).

The V gene is TRBV28, the J gene TRBJ1-4; perhaps TRBD1 as D (5 bases). V lost 6 bases to trimming and J lost 6 bases, with 14 bases between them. This CDR3 is built from 14 residues. The germline CDR1 and CDR2 sequences are MDHEN and SYDVKM. The CDR3 loop reads CASRHRGSYEKLFF. In nucleotides, the CDR3 is TGTGCCAGCAGGCATCGGGGGAGCTATGAAAAACTGTTTTTT.

The chain joins TRBV4-1 to TRBJ1-3; 7 positions agree with TRBD1. V lost 4 bases to trimming and J lost 2 bases; unmatched junction nucleotides: 5. Germline CDR1 reads MGHRA; CDR2 reads YSYEKL. This CDR3 contains 15 residues. CDR3 loop: CASSRGDRAGNTIYF. Written as DNA, the CDR3 is TGCGCCAGCAGCCGAGGCGACAGGGCTGGAAACACCATATATTTT.

The rearrangement joins TRBV6-1 to TRBJ2-5; TRBD2 matches at 10 bases. From germline, CDR1 is MNHNS and CDR2 SASEGT. The J segment lost 4 bases and the V segment lost 2 bases, leaving 7 bases of the junction unmatched. The CDR3 has 16 amino acids. DNA for the CDR3: TGTGCCAGCAGTGAAAGGGCTAGCGGGGGCAGAGAGACCCAGTACTTC. It translates to CASSERASGGRETQYF.

The chain links TRBV28 to TRBJ2-7; TRBD2 agrees at 7 bases. The J segment lost 0 bases and the V segment lost 7 bases, leaving 12 bases of the junction unmatched. Germline V lookup: CDR1 MDHEN, CDR2 SYDVKM. The CDR3 runs to 16 residues. The CDR3 is CASIHKRDYRSYEQYF. The CDR3 DNA is TGTGCCAGCATACATAAGAGGGACTACCGCTCCTACGAGCAGTACTTC.

The V gene is TRBV5-1, the J gene TRBJ2-3; 8 bases map to TRBD2. Looked up from germline, CDR1 is SGHRS and CDR2 is YFSETQ. With 0 bases clipped from V and 3 bases from J, the junction kept 3 bases outside the gene matches. The CDR3 spans 15 residues. CDR3 sequence (DNA): TGCGCCAGCAGCTTGGCCGGGGGGGCAACAGATACGCAGTATTTT. Translated: CASSLAGGATDTQYF.

CDR3 coding DNA: TGTGCCACCAGCAGAGAAAAACCACGGGTCTACGAGCAGTACTTC. As protein: CATSREKPRVYEQYF. The J gene is TRBJ2-5, the V gene TRBV15; D not certain. The end of the DNA aligns better with TRBJ2-7, so the J call may be wrong. Per the germline V gene, CDR1 is LNHNV and CDR2 is YYDKDF (reference sequence). This CDR3 is 15 amino acids long.

The genes are TRBV5-6 and TRBJ2-5, with D tentatively TRBD2 (6 bases). From germline, CDR1 is SGHDT and CDR2 YYEEEE. The length of the CDR3 is 14 residues. V lost 2 bases, J lost 5 bases, and 13 bases lay in between. CDR3 region: CASSFSAEGETQYF. The CDR3 nucleotides read TGTGCCAGCAGCTTTTCAGCGGAGGGGGAGACCCAGTACTTC.

The CDR3 DNA follows: TGTGCCAGCAGTCCGTCGGACTTCTACTCCTACGAGCAGTACTTC. As protein: CASSPSDFYSYEQYF. V usage is TRBV6-6 and J usage is TRBJ2-7; D is perhaps TRBD2 (5 bases). Germline V gene sequence: CDR1 MNHNY, CDR2 SVGAGI (reference sequence). The CDR3 spans 15 residues. V lost 5 bases and J 0 bases, leaving 14 bases between the germline ends.

The chain recombines TRBV5-6 with TRBJ1-1; possibly TRBD1 for D (5 bases). Trimming removed 0 bases at V and 1 base at J, with 13 bases between. CDR1 SGHDT and CDR2 YYEEEE come from the germline V gene. The CDR3 contains 16 residues. CDR3 region: CASSLGPGLPNTEAFF. DNA for the CDR3: TGTGCCAGCAGCTTGGGTCCGGGACTCCCGAACACTGAAGCTTTCTTT.

The chain couples TRBV27 to TRBJ2-1; possible D gene TRBD2, 8 bases. The CDR3 has 18 residues. Trimming cost V 5 bases and J 4 bases, with 24 bases left between them. Germline V gives CDR1 MNHEY, CDR2 SMNVEV (reference sequence). CDR3 DNA sequence: TGTGCCAGCAGTAGGACGGAGGGGGCCGGGACTAGTTACAATGAGCAGTTCTTC. This translates into CASSRTEGAGTSYNEQFF.

The chain employs TRBV28 and TRBJ2-7, with TRBD1 matching 7 bases. Losses at the gene ends were 6 bases for V and 9 bases for J; bases not matched to a gene: 14. Germline lookup yields CDR1 MDHEN and CDR2 SYDVKM. There are 14 residues in the CDR3. In DNA form, the CDR3 reads TGTGCCAGCAGCCTGACAGGGTGGGATATCGGGCAGTACTTC. It is translated as CASSLTGWDIGQYF. The complete variable domain, with remaining parts taken from reference TRBV28 and TRBJ2-7, reads DVKVTQSSRYLVKRTGEKVFLECVQDMDHENMFWYRQDPGLGLRLIYFSYDVKMKEKGDIPEGYSVSREKKERFSLILESASTNQTSMYLCASSLTGWDIGQYFGPGTRLTVT.

The genes are TRBV13 and TRBJ2-1, with 8 bases fitting TRBD1. V lost 0 bases and J lost 8; bases outside the gene matches: 9. The CDR3 has 16 residues. The germline gives CDR1 PRHDT, CDR2 FYEKMQ (reference sequence). The CDR3 region is CASSLGGQGIRHEQFF. CDR3 coding DNA: TGTGCCAGCAGCTTAGGAGGACAGGGAATAAGGCATGAGCAGTTCTTC.

The chain has TRBV2 and TRBJ2-6; D might be TRBD2 (6 bases). CDR1 and CDR2 (germline): SNHLY, FYNNEI. Trimming removed 7 bases at V and 0 bases at J, with 13 bases between. CDR3 length equals 16 residues. Here the CDR3 reads CASNGGADSGANVLTF. The CDR3 region has the DNA TGTGCCAGCAACGGAGGGGCGGACTCTGGGGCCAACGTCCTGACTTTC.

The CDR3 bases are TGTGCCAGCAGTGGCAGCTCTGGGGCCAACGTCCTGACTTTC. It translates to CASSGSSGANVLTF. This chain joins TRBV11-2 and TRBJ2-6, with D unclear. Trimming stripped 6 bases from V and 0 bases from J, with 6 bases between. Germline values: CDR1 SGHAT, CDR2 FQNNGV. There are 14 residues in the CDR3.

The gene calls are TRBV18 and TRBJ2-2; D uncertain. Germline-derived CDR1 and CDR2 are KGHSH and LQKENI. Trimming took 5 bases from V and 7 from J, leaving 14 bases between them. CDR3 length: 14 residues. The CDR3 is CASSATGSSGELFF. Here the CDR3 DNA reads TGTGCCAGCTCAGCGACTGGGTCCAGCGGGGAGCTGTTTTTT.

The chain couples TRBV5-4 to TRBJ1-2; D not certain. Germline CDR1 reads SGHNT; CDR2 reads YYREEE (reference sequence). The CDR3 has 15 amino acids. V lost 4 bases to trimming and J lost 1 base, with 14 bases between them. CDR3 protein: CASSPFEEHNYGYTF. CDR3 DNA sequence: TGTGCCAGCAGCCCGTTCGAAGAGCATAACTATGGCTACACCTTC.

CDR3 residues: CASSYTGTTYEQYF. The CDR3 bases are TGTGCCAGCAGTTATACAGGGACCACCTACGAGCAGTACTTC. The chain joins TRBV6-5 to TRBJ2-7; maybe TRBD1 (6 bases). CDR3 length: 14 amino acids. Trimming stripped 3 bases from V and 2 bases from J, with 11 bases between. Germline CDR1 reads MNHEY; CDR2 reads SVGAGI.

V is TRBV7-9 and J is TRBJ2-7, with TRBD1 matching over 8 bases. In germline, CDR1 is SEHNR, CDR2 FQNEAQ (reference sequence). The CDR3 has 17 residues. Trimming took 5 bases from V and 0 from J; bases not matched to a gene: 12. The CDR3 sequence is CASSPTGDRRGSYEQYF. Here the CDR3 DNA reads TGTGCCAGCAGCCCGACGGGGGACAGGCGAGGCTCCTACGAGCAGTACTTC.

This chain's CDR3 is CASTRGQGGNTIYF. Here the CDR3 DNA reads TGTGCCAGCACCAGGGGACAGGGAGGAAACACCATATATTTT. The chain uses TRBV6-5 and TRBJ1-3; the match to TRBD1 covers 9 bases. This CDR3 region has 14 residues. J gave up 4 bases and V 7 bases, and 5 bases lay outside the gene matches. Germline loops: CDR1 MNHEY, CDR2 SVGAGI.

The gene calls are TRBV28 and TRBJ1-1, with 7 nucleotides matching TRBD1. V gave up 2 bases and J gave up 1 base; unmatched junction bases: 4. Germline CDR1 reads MDHEN; CDR2 reads SYDVKM. The CDR3 runs 15 residues. CDR3 bases: TGTGCCAGCAGTTTACCGGGACAGCAGAACACTGAAGCTTTCTTT. Residues: CASSLPGQQNTEAFF. Supplemented by reference TRBV28 and TRBJ1-1, the full variable domain reads DVKVTQSSRYLVKRTGEKVFLECVQDMDHENMFWYRQDPGLGLRLIYFSYDVKMKEKGDIPEGYSVSREKKERFSLILESASTNQTSMYLCASSLPGQQNTEAFFGQGTRLTVV.

The chain joins TRBV19 to TRBJ1-2, with TRBD1 matching 8 bases. The junction had 6 bases not matched to a gene; V was cut back by 4 bases and J by 8 bases. The CDR3 consists of 13 residues. The germline V gene has CDR1 LNHDA and CDR2 SQIVND (reference sequence). The CDR3 nucleotides read TGTGCCAGTAGTACTCGGACAGGGTCAGGCTACACCTTC. It is translated as CASSTRTGSGYTF.

J is TRBJ1-1 and V is TRBV6-4; D is unresolved. Germline assignment: CDR1 MRHNA and CDR2 SNTAGT. The CDR3 contains 14 residues. V dropped 7 bases and J dropped 5 bases, with 17 bases sitting between them. The chain's CDR3 is CASKRGPAVTEAFF. In DNA form, the CDR3 reads TGTGCCAGCAAAAGAGGGCCCGCGGTAACTGAAGCTTTCTTT.

The rearrangement uses TRBV6-5 and TRBJ1-6, with TRBD1 matching over 7 bases. The CDR3 is 15 residues long. Germline V gives CDR1 MNHEY, CDR2 SVGAGI. V lost 5 bases to trimming and J lost 7 bases; unmatched junction nucleotides: 8. CDR3 in amino acids: CASSNTGTENSPLHF. The CDR3 nucleotides are TGTGCCAGCAGTAACACCGGGACAGAGAATTCACCCCTCCACTTT.

This sequence joins TRBV6-1 and TRBJ2-5; D might be TRBD2 (6 bases). The J call could be wrong; TRBJ2-7 is a better fit for the DNA end. Germline V gives CDR1 MNHNS, CDR2 SASEGT. The CDR3 runs 13 residues. The CDR3 region is CASSGRLDYEQYF. The CDR3 DNA reads as TGTGCCAGCAGTGGACGACTAGACTACGAGCAGTACTTC.

The chain is built from TRBV7-8 and TRBJ1-2; D call uncertain. The CDR3 covers 14 residues. Germline loops: CDR1 SGHVS, CDR2 FQNEAQ. The V and J ends lost 2 bases and 0 bases respectively, with 7 bases between them. CDR3 nucleotides: TGTGCCAGCAGCTTATTTTCGGCTAACTATGGCTACACCTTC. Its protein product is CASSLFSANYGYTF. Variable domain in full (rest from reference TRBV7-8 and TRBJ1-2): GAGVSQSPRYKVAKRGQDVALRCDPISGHVSLFWYQQALGQGPEFLTYFQNEAQLDKSGLPSDRFFAERPEGSVSTLKIQRTQQEDSAVYLCASSLFSANYGYTFGSGTRLTVV.

The chain is built from TRBV5-8 and TRBJ2-3, with TRBD1 as a possible D gene (7 bases). This CDR3 has 15 amino acids. Looked up from germline, CDR1 is SGHTS and CDR2 is YDEGEE. Trimming shortened V by 0 bases and J by 6 bases, and 14 bases separated the two germline ends. This CDR3 reads CASSLEGSGGDTQYF. Here the CDR3 DNA reads TGTGCCAGCAGCTTGGAGGGGTCAGGGGGGGATACGCAGTATTTT.

CDR3 nucleotides: TGTGCCAGCAGCCCCGATTCCCACGGGAAAGCTTTCTTT. This translates into CASSPDSHGKAFF. The rearrangement links TRBV6-1 to TRBJ1-1; D ambiguous. The germline V gene has CDR1 MNHNS and CDR2 SASEGT. Trimming took off 6 bases at V and 9 bases at J, with 17 bases between the two ends. The CDR3 totals 13 residues.

V is TRBV5-1 and J is TRBJ1-1; D remains unclear. Germline V gene sequence: CDR1 SGHRS, CDR2 YFSETQ. The V end lost 4 bases, the J end lost 3 bases, and 16 bases lay between the germline ends. The CDR3 is 15 residues long. The CDR3 sequence: CASSRGSGDDTEAFF. Here the CDR3 DNA reads TGCGCCAGCAGCCGTGGGTCGGGAGACGACACTGAAGCTTTCTTT. The full variable domain, with the rest looked up from reference TRBV5-1 and TRBJ1-1, is KAGVTQTPRYLIKTRGQQVTLSCSPISGHRSVSWYQQTPGQGLQFLFEYFSETQRNKGNFPGRFSGRQFSNSRSEMNVSTLELGDSALYLCASSRGSGDDTEAFFGQGTRLTVV.